This T cell receptor (beta chain) derives from a study of shared T cell receptors in the human thymus. Trimming cost V 5 bases and J 5 bases; bases outside gene matches: 11. Germline V lookup: CDR1 SEHNR, CDR2 FQNEAQ (reference sequence). This CDR3 has 16 amino acids. Assay: immunoSEQ multiplex PCR; the TCRdb copy retains only in-frame clones and omits some. The sample shows about 540,000 clones, 75% to 80% of them seen only once. These sequences were also reported in another study, on human thymus T cells. From that paper: The donors were infants in Finland with congenital heart defects, otherwise immunologically healthy. Resections were taken during corrective heart surgery, and the thymus tissue came from these. Thymic and blood repertoires showed apparently biased V and J gene usage. Highly overlapping thymic repertoires among unrelated individuals were reported in related research.

The sequenced sample was thymocytes. The chain uses TRBV7-9 and TRBJ2-7; 11 nucleotides agree with TRBD2. The TCR comes from a boy younger than two with a congenital heart defect. As DNA, the CDR3 is TGTGCCAGCAGCCCAATTAATAGCGGGAGGGCCGACGAGCAGTACTTC. This encodes CASSPINSGRADEQYF. The variable domain in full, completed from reference TRBV7-9 and TRBJ2-7, reads DTGVSQNPRHKITKRGQNVTFRCDPISEHNRLYWYRQTLGQGPEFLTYFQNEAQLEKSRLLSDRFSAERPKGSFSTLEIQRTEQGDSAMYLCASSPINSGRADEQYFGPGTRLTVT.